This paragraph covers one TCR beta chain sequence. Researchers ran the PCR with 60 Vbeta and 13 Jbeta primers. TCRdb's table, derived via immunoSEQ multiplex PCR, lists solely in-frame clones and lacks some. The sample lists about 190,000 clones; roughly four fifths were seen once. This record belongs to a study of cytomegalovirus exposure and HLA in healthy donors. The germline V and J ends were trimmed by 4 bases and 0 bases, with 13 bases remaining between them. The CDR3 extends over 16 amino acids. Germline V gene data show CDR1 as SGHKS and CDR2 as YYEKEE (reference sequence). The chain employs TRBV5-5 and TRBJ1-4; D is unclear. The sample comprised PBMCs. This TCR derives from a man younger than 35 in good health and CMV-seronegative. CDR3 residues: CASSPLRPSTNEKLFF. CDR3 nucleotides: TGTGCCAGCAGCCCCTTGAGGCCATCAACTAATGAAAAACTGTTTTTT.